Sequencing of this T cell receptor beta chain was carried out in a study of Graves' ophthalmopathy and Graves' hyperthyroidism. CDR3 size: 14 residues. Germline V lookup: CDR1 SGHTA, CDR2 FQGNSA. V lost 5 bases to trimming and J lost 4 bases, with 12 bases between them. Study-level findings and limits: Thyroid clonotypes that were expanded above 0.001 frequency mostly also appeared in blood.

In this sample, this clonotype turned up a few times. Its antigen is unknown. RNA transcripts yielded amplified TCR beta CDR3 regions. HTBI primers served in a first-round RT-PCR, which a second-round multiplex PCR followed. Each CDR3 protein is one row after TCRdb ran MiXCR on the multiplex PCR reads. The sample has about 700,000 distinct CDR3 sequences; roughly two fifths are singletons. Sampling around 9 ml of fresh peripheral blood provided the PBMCs. Input material: peripheral blood. The chain combines TRBV7-2 with TRBJ1-3; D uncertain. This sequence was found in an adult man with Graves' ophthalmopathy. Written as DNA, the CDR3 is TGTGCCAGCAGCAGAGAGATGTGGGGAAACACCATATATTTT. It is translated as CASSREMWGNTIYF. The variable domain in full, with the rest retrieved from reference TRBV7-2 and TRBJ1-3, is GAGVSQSPSNKVTEKGKDVELRCDPISGHTALYWYRQSLGQGLEFLIYFQGNSAPDKSGLPSDRFSAERTGGSVSTLTIQRTQQEDSAVYLCASSREMWGNTIYFGEGSWLTVV.